This TCR beta chain derives from a study of blood T cells in healthy people across ages. It was with a sample-barcoded 5' primer and a J-beta primer mix that a second PCR of about 7 to 12 cycles was run. MiXCR, applied by TCRdb to the 5' RACE reads, yields one record per CDR3 protein. This table has just under 900,000 distinct CDR3 sequences, around 28% appearing once. The CDR3 covers 11 residues. Germline V lookup: CDR1 DFQATT, CDR2 SNEGSKA (reference sequence). This receptor was identified in a woman aged 80 or older in good health. The sample taken for sequencing was blood. The chain employs TRBV20-1 and TRBJ2-5; D possibly corresponds to TRBD2 (6 bases). Judging by the DNA end, TRBJ2-7 fits better; the J call may be wrong. The CDR3 protein is CSASLSGEQYF. DNA of the CDR3: TGCAGTGCTAGTCTTAGCGGCGAGCAGTACTTC.